The TCR beta chain under discussion was sequenced for a study of read filtering for tumor transcriptome and immune sequencing. Study findings and constraints: Around 82% of IR-seq clonotypes had a single read, yet these held about 3.5% of reads.

Bone marrow was sampled from every patient at the time of active disease. From roughly 390 ng of RNA, a library with molecular barcoded alpha/delta and beta/gamma adaptors was made. Using its own MiXCR run on the reads, TCRdb lists one record per CDR3 protein. The sample shows some 140,000 distinct CDR3 sequences, around 14% of them seen only once. This CDR3 is 14 amino acids long. The germline V gene has CDR1 SGHRS and CDR2 YFSETQ. Trimming left V 0 bases short and J 1 base short, with 7 bases between. On this clonotype: The antigen remains undetermined.

Sequenced: a population of CD138-negative cells sorted from bone marrow. The V gene is TRBV5-1, the J gene TRBJ2-5; D is perhaps TRBD1 (6 bases). The TCR comes from a donor over 35 with multiple myeloma. CDR3 loop: CASSLGTVQETQYF. The DNA for the CDR3 is TGCGCCAGCAGCTTGGGGACAGTCCAAGAGACCCAGTACTTC.